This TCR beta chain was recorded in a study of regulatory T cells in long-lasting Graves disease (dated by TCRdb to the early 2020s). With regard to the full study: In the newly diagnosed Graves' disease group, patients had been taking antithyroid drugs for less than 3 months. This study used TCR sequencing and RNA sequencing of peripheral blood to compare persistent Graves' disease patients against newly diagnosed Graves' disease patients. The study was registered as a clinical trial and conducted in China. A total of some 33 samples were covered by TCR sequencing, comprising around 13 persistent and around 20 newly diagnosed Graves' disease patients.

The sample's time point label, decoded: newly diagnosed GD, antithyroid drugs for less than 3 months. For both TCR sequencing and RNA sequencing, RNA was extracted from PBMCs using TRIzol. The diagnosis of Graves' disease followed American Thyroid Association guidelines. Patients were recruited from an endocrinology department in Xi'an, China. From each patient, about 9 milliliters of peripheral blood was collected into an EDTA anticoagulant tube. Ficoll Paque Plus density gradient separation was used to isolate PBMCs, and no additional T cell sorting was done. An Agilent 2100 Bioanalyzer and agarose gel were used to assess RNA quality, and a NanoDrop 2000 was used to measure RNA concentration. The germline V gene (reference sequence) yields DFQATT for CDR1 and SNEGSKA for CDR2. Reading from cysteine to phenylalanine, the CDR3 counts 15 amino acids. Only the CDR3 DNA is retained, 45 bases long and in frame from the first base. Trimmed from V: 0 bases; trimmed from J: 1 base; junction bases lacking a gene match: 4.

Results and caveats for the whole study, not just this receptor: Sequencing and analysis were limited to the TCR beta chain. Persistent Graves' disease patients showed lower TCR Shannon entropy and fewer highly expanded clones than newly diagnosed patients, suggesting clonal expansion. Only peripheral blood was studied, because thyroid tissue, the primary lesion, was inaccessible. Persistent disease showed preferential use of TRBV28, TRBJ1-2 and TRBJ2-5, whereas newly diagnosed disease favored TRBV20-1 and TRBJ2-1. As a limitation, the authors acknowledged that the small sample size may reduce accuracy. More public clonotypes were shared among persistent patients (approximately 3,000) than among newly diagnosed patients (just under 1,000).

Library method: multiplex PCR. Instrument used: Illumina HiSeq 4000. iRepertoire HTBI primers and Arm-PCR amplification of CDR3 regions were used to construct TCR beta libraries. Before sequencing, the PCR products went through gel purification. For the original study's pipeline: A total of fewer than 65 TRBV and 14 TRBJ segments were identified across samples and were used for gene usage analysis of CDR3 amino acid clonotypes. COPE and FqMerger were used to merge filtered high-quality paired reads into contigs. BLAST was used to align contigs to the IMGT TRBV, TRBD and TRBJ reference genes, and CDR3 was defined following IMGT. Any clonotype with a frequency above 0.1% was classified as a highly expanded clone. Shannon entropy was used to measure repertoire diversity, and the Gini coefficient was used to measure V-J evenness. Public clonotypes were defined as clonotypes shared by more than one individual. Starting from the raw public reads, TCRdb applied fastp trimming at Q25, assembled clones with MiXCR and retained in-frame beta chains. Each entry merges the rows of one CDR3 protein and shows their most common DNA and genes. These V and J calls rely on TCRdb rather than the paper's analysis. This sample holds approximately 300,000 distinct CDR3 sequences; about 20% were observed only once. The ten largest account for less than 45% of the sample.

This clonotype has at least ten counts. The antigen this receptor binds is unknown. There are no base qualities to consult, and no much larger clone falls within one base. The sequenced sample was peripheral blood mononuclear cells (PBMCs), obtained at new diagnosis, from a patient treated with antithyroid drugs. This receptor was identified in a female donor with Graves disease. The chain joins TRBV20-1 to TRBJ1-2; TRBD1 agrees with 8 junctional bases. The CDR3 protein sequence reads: CSAREWTGNNYGYTF. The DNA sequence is TGCAGTGCTAGAGAGTGGACAGGGAATAACTATGGCTACACCTTC.